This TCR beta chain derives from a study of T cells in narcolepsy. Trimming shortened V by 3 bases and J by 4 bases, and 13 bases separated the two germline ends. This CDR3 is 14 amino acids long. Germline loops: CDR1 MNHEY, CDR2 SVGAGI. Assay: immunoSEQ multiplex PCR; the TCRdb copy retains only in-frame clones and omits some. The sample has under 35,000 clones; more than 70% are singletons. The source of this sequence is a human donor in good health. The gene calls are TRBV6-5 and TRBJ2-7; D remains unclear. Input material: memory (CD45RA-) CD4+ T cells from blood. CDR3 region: CASSYGSPGYEQYF. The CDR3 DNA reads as TGTGCCAGCAGTTATGGATCGCCGGGTTACGAGCAGTACTTC.